The sequence of this T cell receptor beta chain was determined in a study of blood T cell repertoires in COVID-19 (dated by TCRdb to 2019 to 2021). In terms of the full investigation: The collaborator samples originated in the United States, Italy and Spain and spanned the acute and convalescent phases of COVID-19. The prospective study material was composed of cDNA or gDNA derived from T cells, B-cell-depleted T cells, or PBMCs. Subjects who had been exposed to COVID-19, were actively infected with it, or had recovered from it provided the deeply sampled blood TCRbeta repertoires that made up the dataset. A freely available public database, intended as a resource for researchers studying the immune response to SARS-CoV-2, is where the repertoires were released. The samples were drawn from two sources: the first 160 participants of the ongoing ImmuneRACE study, and 1,254 subjects contributed by 6 global collaborators. Sample metadata almost always included a de-identified subject ID, COVID-19 status, age in years and sex. Where available, HLA class I and class II types were obtained from metadata supplied by the sample provider rather than from assay-based typing.

The collaborating institutions used their own protocols to collect whole blood in K2EDTA tubes. For TCRbeta analysis, collaborator samples were shipped as frozen whole blood, as isolated PBMCs, or as DNA extracted from either sample type. TCRbeta CDR3 regions were amplified from genomic DNA using the immunoSEQ Assay, a bias-controlled multiplex PCR. Processing in the source paper ran as follows. Within the assay, amplification of reference gene primers was used to estimate how many nucleated cells each sample contained. Sequence reads were collapsed and filtered to measure the absolute abundance of every unique TCRbeta CDR3 rearrangement. Productive Simpson clonality was computed per sample as the square root of Simpson's diversity index over productive rearrangements. TCRdb took this table from immuneACCESS and kept in-frame rearrangements with V and J called. Such tables lack part of the clones; where checked against another copy, unresolved V genes explain under half of the gap, and the rest is unexplained. D and trimming were read from the DNA, whereas the V and J calls and clone size are those reported in that table. The sample table lists some 42,000 clones, about 90% of them with a count of one. About 8.3% of the sample comes from the top ten.

Its CDR3 holds 14 amino acids, cysteine through phenylalanine. Of the read, only the CDR3 DNA is kept; its 42 bases are in frame from base 1. Trimming costs V 4 bases and J 2 bases, and their ends lie 11 bases apart. Per the germline V gene (reference sequence), PRHDT is the CDR1 and FYEKMQ is the CDR2. The research as a whole found: The amount of clinical and demographic metadata varied by source and participant and was provided uncurated.

Points on this clone: Which antigen it targets is not known. No much larger clonotype is one base removed from it; base qualities were not supplied.

The sequence was collected from a man in his forties or fifties with active COVID-19. The chain uses TRBV13 and TRBJ2-5; TRBD1 is possibly the D segment (6 matching bases). Sequenced input: peripheral blood. The CDR3 protein is CASSWGQGQETQYF. The nucleotides read TGTGCCAGCAGCTGGGGGCAGGGGCAAGAGACCCAGTACTTC.